A single sample is the source of the 9 T cell receptor beta chains below, sequenced in a study of Ad26.COV2.S vaccination and SARS-CoV-2 variants. The treatment denotes: roughly 20 received Ad26.COV2.S at low or high dose, single or two shots; roughly five received placebo; per-sample allocation not given. Day 63 after the first injection of vaccine or placebo was the sampling time. Sequenced by immunoSEQ multiplex PCR; TCRdb stores in-frame clones only, minus some. Here the sample spans around 450,000 clones, 89% being singletons. The starting material was peripheral blood, obtained in a trial of Ad26.COV2.S vaccine versus placebo. All receptors derive from a person between 18 and 59 years old who received the Ad26.COV2.S COVID-19 vaccine or a placebo.

V and J are TRBV5-1 and TRBJ1-6, with D hard to call. The V end lost 4 bases, the J end lost 6 bases, and 8 bases lay between the germline ends. Germline CDR1 is SGHRS and CDR2 is YFSETQ. CDR3 size: 13 residues. CDR3 loop: CASSLYFNSPLHF. The CDR3, as DNA: TGCGCCAGCAGCCTATACTTTAATTCACCCCTCCACTTT.

This chain joins TRBV7-8 and TRBJ1-2, with a possible D match to TRBD1 (6 bases). The V end lost 6 bases, the J end lost 2 bases, and 19 bases lay between the germline ends. The CDR3 runs to 16 residues. Germline loops: CDR1 SGHVS, CDR2 FQNEAQ. CDR3 nucleotides: TGTGCCAGCAGGGCAGGACAGTTCGAGGGAAACTATGGCTACACCTTC. Translation: CASRAGQFEGNYGYTF.

The gene calls are TRBV5-6 and TRBJ1-5, with a weak D call TRBD1 (5 bases). V dropped 6 bases and J dropped 0 bases, with 13 bases sitting between them. Germline-derived CDR1 and CDR2 are SGHDT and YYEEEE. The CDR3 covers 15 residues. CDR3 nucleotides: TGTGCCAGCACACGTTTCACAGGTAGCAATCAGCCCCAGCATTTT. As protein: CASTRFTGSNQPQHF.

The chain combines TRBV10-3 with TRBJ1-6, with 7 positions matching TRBD1. This CDR3 contains 15 residues. CDR1 and CDR2 (germline): ENHRY, SYGVKD. J lost 3 bases, V lost 5 bases, and 4 bases had no gene match. The CDR3 DNA is TGTGCCATCAGTTGGGGACAGCTCTATAATTCACCCCTCCACTTT. As protein: CAISWGQLYNSPLHF.

The chain recombines TRBV6-5 with TRBJ1-1; tentative D call: TRBD1 (6 bases). Germline loops: CDR1 MNHEY, CDR2 SVGAGI. CDR3 length: 15 amino acids. The V end lost 6 bases, the J end lost 0 bases, and 14 bases lay between the germline ends. The CDR3 coding sequence is TGTGCCAGCAGGGCCCCCAGGGGAATGAACACTGAAGCTTTCTTT. Amino acid sequence: CASRAPRGMNTEAFF.

The chain joins TRBV9 to TRBJ1-1; the match to TRBD1 covers 8 bases. The junction had 21 bases not matched to a gene; V was cut back by 4 bases and J by 1 base. This CDR3 spans 20 amino acids. The germline gives CDR1 SGDLS, CDR2 YYNGEE. The CDR3 spells CASSPWDWYGQGAPNTEAFF. In DNA, the CDR3 is TGTGCCAGCAGCCCTTGGGACTGGTACGGGCAGGGGGCCCCGAACACTGAAGCTTTCTTT.

The chain links TRBV3-1 (or the pseudogene TRBV3-2) to TRBJ2-1; 8 bases align to TRBD1. V gave up 3 bases and J gave up 5 bases; unmatched junction bases: 12. The CDR3 is made up of 17 amino acids. Germline CDR1 LGHDT, CDR2 YNNKEL (reference sequence). DNA for the CDR3: TGTGCCAGCAGCCACCCGACAGGGGTAAGGGGGCACAATGAGCAGTTCTTC. Its protein product is CASSHPTGVRGHNEQFF.

The genes are TRBV18 and TRBJ2-6, with 8 bases aligning to TRBD1. In germline, CDR1 is KGHSH, CDR2 LQKENI. Losses at the gene ends were 4 bases for V and 1 base for J; bases not matched to a gene: 6. The CDR3 is 17 amino acids. CDR3 protein: CASSLTGGLSGANVLTF. CDR3 DNA: TGTGCCAGCTCACTAACAGGGGGACTGTCTGGGGCCAACGTCCTGACTTTC.

With respect to this clone: Other nucleotide sequences from this sample produce the same CDR3. J is TRBJ1-1 and V is TRBV28; possibly TRBD1 for D (6 bases). Germline V gives CDR1 MDHEN, CDR2 SYDVKM. V was clipped by 5 bases and J by 5 bases, with 15 bases between them. This CDR3 region has 14 residues. The CDR3 DNA follows: TGTGCCAGCAGTAGGGGGGGGGACTCAACTGAAGCTTTCTTT. It translates to CASSRGGDSTEAFF.